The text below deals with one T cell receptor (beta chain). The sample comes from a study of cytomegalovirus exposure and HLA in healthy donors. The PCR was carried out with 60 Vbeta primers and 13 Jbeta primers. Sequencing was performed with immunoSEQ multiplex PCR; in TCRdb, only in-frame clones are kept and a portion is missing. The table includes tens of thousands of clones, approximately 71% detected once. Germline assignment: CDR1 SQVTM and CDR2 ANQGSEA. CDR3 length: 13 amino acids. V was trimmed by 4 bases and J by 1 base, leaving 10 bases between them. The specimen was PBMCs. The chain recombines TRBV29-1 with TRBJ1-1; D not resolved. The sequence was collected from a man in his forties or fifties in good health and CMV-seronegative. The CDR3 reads CSVAPGWNTEAFF. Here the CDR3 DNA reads TGCAGCGTTGCACCAGGCTGGAACACTGAAGCTTTCTTT.